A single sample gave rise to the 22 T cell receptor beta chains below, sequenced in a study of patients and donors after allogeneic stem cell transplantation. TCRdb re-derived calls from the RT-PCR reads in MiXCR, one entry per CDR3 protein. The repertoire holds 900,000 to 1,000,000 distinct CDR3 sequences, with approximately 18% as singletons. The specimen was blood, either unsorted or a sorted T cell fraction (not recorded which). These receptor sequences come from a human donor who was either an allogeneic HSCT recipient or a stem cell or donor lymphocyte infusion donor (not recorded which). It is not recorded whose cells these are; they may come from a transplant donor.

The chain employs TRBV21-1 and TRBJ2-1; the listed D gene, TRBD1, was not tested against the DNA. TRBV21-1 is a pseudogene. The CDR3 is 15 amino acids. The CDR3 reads CASSKHGPPGYEQFF. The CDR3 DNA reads TGTGCCAGCAGCAAACATGGGCCCCCCGGGTATGAGCAGTTCTTC.

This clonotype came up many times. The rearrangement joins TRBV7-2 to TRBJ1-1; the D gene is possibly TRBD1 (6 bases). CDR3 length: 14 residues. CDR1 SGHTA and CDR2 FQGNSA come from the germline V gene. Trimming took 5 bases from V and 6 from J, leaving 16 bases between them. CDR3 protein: CASSLPQGLAEAFF. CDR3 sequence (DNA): TGTGCCAGCAGCCTACCCCAGGGGCTTGCTGAAGCTTTCTTT. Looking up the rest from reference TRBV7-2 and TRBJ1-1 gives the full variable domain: GAGVSQSPSNKVTEKGKDVELRCDPISGHTALYWYRQSLGQGLEFLIYFQGNSAPDKSGLPSDRFSAERTGGSVSTLTIQRTQQEDSAVYLCASSLPQGLAEAFFGQGTRLTVV.

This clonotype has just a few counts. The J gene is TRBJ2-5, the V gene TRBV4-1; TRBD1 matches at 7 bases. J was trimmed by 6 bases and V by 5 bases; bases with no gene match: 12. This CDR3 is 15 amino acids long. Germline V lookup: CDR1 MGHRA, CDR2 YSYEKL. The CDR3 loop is CASSARPTGRQTQYF. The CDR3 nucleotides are TGCGCCAGCAGCGCCAGACCGACAGGGCGGCAGACCCAGTACTTC.

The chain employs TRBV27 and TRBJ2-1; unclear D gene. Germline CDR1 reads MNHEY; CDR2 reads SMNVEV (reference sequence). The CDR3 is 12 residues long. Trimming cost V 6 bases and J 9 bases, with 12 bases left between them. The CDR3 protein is CASSPLPSEQFF. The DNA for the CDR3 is TGTGCCAGCAGCCCCCTACCTAGTGAGCAGTTCTTC.

CDR3 protein: CASTAANTGELFF. The CDR3 DNA reads as TGTGCCAGCACTGCGGCGAACACCGGGGAGCTGTTTTTT. The chain couples TRBV28 to TRBJ2-2; D gene ambiguous. CDR3 length: 13 amino acids. The germline V gene has CDR1 MDHEN and CDR2 SYDVKM. Trimming took 7 bases from V and 0 from J, leaving 6 bases between them.

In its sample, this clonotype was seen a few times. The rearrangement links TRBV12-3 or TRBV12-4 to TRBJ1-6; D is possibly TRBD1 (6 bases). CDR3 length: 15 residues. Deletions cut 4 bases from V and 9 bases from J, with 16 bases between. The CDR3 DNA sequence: TGTGCCAGCAGTTCTAACAGGGTAGGAGGTTCACCCCTCCACTTT. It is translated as CASSSNRVGGSPLHF.

CDR3 sequence: CASSTGQGGHEQYF. Written as DNA, the CDR3 is TGCGCCAGCAGCACCGGACAGGGGGGCCACGAGCAGTACTTC. The V gene is TRBV5-1, the J gene TRBJ2-7, with 10 bases lining up with TRBD1. The CDR3 spans 14 residues. V trimming: 4 bases; J trimming: 5 bases; junction bases outside the gene matches: 6. From germline, CDR1 is SGHRS and CDR2 YFSETQ.

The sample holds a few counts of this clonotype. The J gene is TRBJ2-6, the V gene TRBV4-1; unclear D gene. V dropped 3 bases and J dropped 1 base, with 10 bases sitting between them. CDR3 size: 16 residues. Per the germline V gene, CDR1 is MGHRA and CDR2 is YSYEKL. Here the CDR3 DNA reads TGCGCCAGCAGCCATCTCGTAGGGTCTGGGGCCAACGTCCTGACTTTC. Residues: CASSHLVGSGANVLTF.

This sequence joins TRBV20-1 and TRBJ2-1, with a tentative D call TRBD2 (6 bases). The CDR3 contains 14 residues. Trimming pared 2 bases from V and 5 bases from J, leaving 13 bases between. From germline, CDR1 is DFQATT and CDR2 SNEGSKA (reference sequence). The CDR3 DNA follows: TGCAGTGCTAGACATTTTAGACTAGACAATGAGCAGTTCTTC. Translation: CSARHFRLDNEQFF.

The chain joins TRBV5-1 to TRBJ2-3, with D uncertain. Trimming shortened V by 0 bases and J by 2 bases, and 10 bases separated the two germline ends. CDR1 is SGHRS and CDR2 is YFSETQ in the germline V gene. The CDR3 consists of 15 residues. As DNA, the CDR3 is TGCGCCAGCAGCTTGGTCGCCAGACCCACAGATACGCAGTATTTT. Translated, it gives CASSLVARPTDTQYF.

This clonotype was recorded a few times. The CDR3 region has the DNA TGTGCCAGCTCACATCCGCCACCCTACGAGCAGTACTTC. As protein: CASSHPPPYEQYF. The chain recombines TRBV18 with TRBJ2-7; D is uncertain. V was shortened by 4 bases and J by 2 bases, with 9 bases between the two germline ends. Per germline, CDR1 KGHSH and CDR2 LQKENI. The CDR3 runs to 13 residues.

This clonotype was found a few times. CDR3 sequence (DNA): TGTGCCAGCAGCCAAGGGATTGGCTACACCTTC. As protein: CASSQGIGYTF. The gene calls are TRBV3-1 and TRBJ1-2, with no clear D. Germline V gene lookup returns CDR1 LGHDT and CDR2 YNNKEL (reference sequence). V was pared by 1 base and J by 7 bases, with 4 bases between. There are 11 residues in the CDR3.

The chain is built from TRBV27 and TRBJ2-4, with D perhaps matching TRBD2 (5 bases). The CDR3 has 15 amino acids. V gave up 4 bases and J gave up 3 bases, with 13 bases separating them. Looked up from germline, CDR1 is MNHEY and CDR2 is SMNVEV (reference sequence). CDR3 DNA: TGTGCCAGCAGTTCGCCGAGGGTTGGCAAAAACATTCAGTACTTC. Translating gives CASSSPRVGKNIQYF.

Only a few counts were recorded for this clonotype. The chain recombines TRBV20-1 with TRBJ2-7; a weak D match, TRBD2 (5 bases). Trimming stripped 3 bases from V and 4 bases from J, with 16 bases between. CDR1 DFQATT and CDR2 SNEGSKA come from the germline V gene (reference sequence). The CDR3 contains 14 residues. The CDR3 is CSASPSLGGYEQYF. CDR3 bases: TGCAGTGCTAGTCCCTCCCTAGGAGGATACGAGCAGTACTTC.

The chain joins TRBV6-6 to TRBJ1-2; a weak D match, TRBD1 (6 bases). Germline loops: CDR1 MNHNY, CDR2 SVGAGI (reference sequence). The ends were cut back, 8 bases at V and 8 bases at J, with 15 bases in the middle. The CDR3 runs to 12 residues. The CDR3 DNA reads TGTGCCAGCCGGGAATCAGGGGTCGGCTACACCTTC. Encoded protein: CASRESGVGYTF.

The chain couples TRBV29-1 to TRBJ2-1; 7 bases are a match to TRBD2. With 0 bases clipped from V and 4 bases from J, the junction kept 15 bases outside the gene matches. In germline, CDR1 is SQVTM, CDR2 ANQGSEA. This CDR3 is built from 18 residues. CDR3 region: CSVEDLRHQRGTYNEQFF. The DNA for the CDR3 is TGCAGCGTTGAAGATCTTCGACACCAGCGGGGAACTTACAATGAGCAGTTCTTC.

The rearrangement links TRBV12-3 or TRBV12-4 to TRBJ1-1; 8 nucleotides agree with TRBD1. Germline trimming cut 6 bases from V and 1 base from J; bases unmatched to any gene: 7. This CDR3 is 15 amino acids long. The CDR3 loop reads CASRTGETPNTEAFF. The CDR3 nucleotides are TGTGCCAGCAGGACAGGGGAAACTCCGAACACTGAAGCTTTCTTT.

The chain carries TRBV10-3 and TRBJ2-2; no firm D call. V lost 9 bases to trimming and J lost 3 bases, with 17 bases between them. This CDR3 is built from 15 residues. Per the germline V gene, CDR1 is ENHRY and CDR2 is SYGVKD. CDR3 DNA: TGTGCCATTACTGATCCCATCCGGTACACCGGGGAGCTGTTTTTT. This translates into CAITDPIRYTGELFF.

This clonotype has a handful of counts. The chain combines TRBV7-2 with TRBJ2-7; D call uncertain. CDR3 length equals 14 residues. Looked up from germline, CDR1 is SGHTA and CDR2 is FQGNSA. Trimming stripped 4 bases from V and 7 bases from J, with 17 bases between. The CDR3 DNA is TGTGCCAGCAGCTCTTCGGGCCCCTTTGCAGAGCAGTACTTC. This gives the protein CASSSSGPFAEQYF.

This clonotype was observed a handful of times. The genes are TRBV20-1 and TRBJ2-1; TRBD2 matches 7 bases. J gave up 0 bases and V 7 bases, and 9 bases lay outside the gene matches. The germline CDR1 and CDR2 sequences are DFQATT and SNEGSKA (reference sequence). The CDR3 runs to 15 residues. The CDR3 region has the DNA TGCAGTGTCGCCCGGGGCGGGAGCTCCTACAATGAGCAGTTCTTC. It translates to CSVARGGSSYNEQFF.

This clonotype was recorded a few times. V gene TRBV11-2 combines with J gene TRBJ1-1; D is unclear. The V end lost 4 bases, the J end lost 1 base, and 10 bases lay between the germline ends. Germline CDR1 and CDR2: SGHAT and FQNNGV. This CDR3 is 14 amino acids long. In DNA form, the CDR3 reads TGTGCCAGCAGCTCCCTAGACACGAACACTGAAGCTTTCTTT. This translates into CASSSLDTNTEAFF.

The CDR3 sequence: CASSSQPTSGGISYNEQFF. Written as DNA, the CDR3 is TGCGCCAGCAGCTCCCAACCCACTAGCGGGGGGATCTCCTACAATGAGCAGTTCTTC. This chain connects TRBV5-1 to TRBJ2-1, with 12 bases lining up with TRBD2. The CDR3 has 19 amino acids. Looked up from germline, CDR1 is SGHRS and CDR2 is YFSETQ. J gave up 0 bases and V 3 bases, and 10 bases lay outside the gene matches.